The entry below describes one T cell receptor beta chain. These data come from a study of cytomegalovirus exposure and HLA in healthy donors. The germline V gene encodes CDR1 SEHNR and CDR2 FQNEAQ (reference sequence). CDR3 length equals 16 residues. Germline trimming cut 3 bases from V and 1 base from J; bases unmatched to any gene: 5. This PCR relied on a set of 60 Vbeta primers and 13 Jbeta primers. The protocol was immunoSEQ multiplex PCR, while the TCRdb copy is restricted to in-frame clones and leaves out a portion. The repertoire consists of over 150,000 clones, with 60% to 80% occurring once and the leading ten covering under 15%.

The clonotype was recovered from a woman aged 45 to 65 in good health and CMV-seropositive. This chain uses TRBV7-9 with TRBJ1-1, with 10 bases matching TRBD1. The sequenced sample consisted of PBMCs. The CDR3 is CASSLTGGRGNTEAFF. DNA for the CDR3: TGTGCCAGCAGCTTGACAGGGGGCAGGGGGAACACTGAAGCTTTCTTT.